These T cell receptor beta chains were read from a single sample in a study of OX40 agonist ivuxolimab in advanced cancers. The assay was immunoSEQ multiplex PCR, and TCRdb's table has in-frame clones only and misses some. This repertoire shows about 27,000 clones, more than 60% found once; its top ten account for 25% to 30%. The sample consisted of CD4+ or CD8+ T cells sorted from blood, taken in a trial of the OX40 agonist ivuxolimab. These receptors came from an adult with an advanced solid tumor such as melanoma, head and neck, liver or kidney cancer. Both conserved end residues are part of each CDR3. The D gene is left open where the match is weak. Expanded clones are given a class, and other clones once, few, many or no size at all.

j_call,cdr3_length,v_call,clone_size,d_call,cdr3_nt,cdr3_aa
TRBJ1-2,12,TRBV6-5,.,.,TGTGCCAGCAGCCGGGACTCGAACGGCTACACCTTC,CASSRDSNGYTF
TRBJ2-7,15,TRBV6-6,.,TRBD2,TGTGCCAGCAGTTACGAGCTAGCGGGGCAGGGCGAGCAGTACTTC,CASSYELAGQGEQYF
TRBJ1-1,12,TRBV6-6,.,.,TGTGCCAGCAGAGCCTGGGACACTGAAGCTTTCTTT,CASRAWDTEAFF
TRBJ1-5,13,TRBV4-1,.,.,TGCGCCAGCAGCCGGGAGTCGGAACAGCCCCAGCATTTT,CASSRESEQPQHF
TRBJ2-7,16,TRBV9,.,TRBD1,TGTGCCAGCAGCCGTCTGGGGGACAGGGGAGTTGACGAGCAGTACTTC,CASSRLGDRGVDEQYF
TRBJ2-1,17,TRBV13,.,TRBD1,TGTGCCAGCAGCCTACTAATCTGGGACAGGGCCTACAATGAGCAGTTCTTC,CASSLLIWDRAYNEQFF
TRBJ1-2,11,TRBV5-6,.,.,TGTGCCAGCAGCAGCCCGGGCGGCTACACCTTC,CASSSPGGYTF
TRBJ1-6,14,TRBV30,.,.,TGTGCCTCAGGAGAGGGACTTTATAATTCACCCCTCCACTTT,CASGEGLYNSPLHF
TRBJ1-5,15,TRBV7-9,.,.,TGTGCCAGCAGCCAGGGCAGTTTGGGTAATCAGCCCCAGCATTTT,CASSQGSLGNQPQHF
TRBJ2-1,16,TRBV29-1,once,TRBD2,TGCAGCGTTGAATTCCCGAGGCGGGGGGGCTACAATGAGCAGTTCTTC,CSVEFPRRGGYNEQFF
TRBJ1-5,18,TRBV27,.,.,TGTGCCAGCAGTCCCCGGGGGTGGGGGCTAGCCATCAATCAGCCCCAGCATTTT,CASSPRGWGLAINQPQHF
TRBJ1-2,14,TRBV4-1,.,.,TGCGCCAGCAGCCAAGGTCAGGGGCACTATGGCTACACCTTC,CASSQGQGHYGYTF
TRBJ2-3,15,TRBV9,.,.,TGTGCCAGCAGCCTCCAAACTGCGGGTGCAGATACGCAGTATTTT,CASSLQTAGADTQYF
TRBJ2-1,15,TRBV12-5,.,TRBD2,TGTGCTAGTGGTCCGATGGGACTAGCTTTCCATGAGCAGTTCTTC,CASGPMGLAFHEQFF
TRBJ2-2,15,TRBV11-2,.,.,TGTGCCAGCAGCTTAGAATTTCTGAACACCGGGGAGCTGTTTTTT,CASSLEFLNTGELFF
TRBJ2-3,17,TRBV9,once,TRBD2,TGTGCCAGCAGGACTCTTGAGGCGGGGGGGCCCCCAGATACGCAGTATTTT,CASRTLEAGGPPDTQYF
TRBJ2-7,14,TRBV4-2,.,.,TGTGCCAGCAGCCTGGTAGCGGACGCCTACGAGCAGTACTTC,CASSLVADAYEQYF
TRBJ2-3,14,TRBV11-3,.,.,TGTGCCAGCACCGTTGACTTAGGCACAGATACGCAGTATTTT,CASTVDLGTDTQYF
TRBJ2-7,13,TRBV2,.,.,TGTGCCACCGACATAGTGAGCTCCTACGAGCAGTACTTC,CATDIVSSYEQYF
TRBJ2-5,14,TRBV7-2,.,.,TGTGCCAGCAGCTTACATGGATTACAAGAGACCCAGTACTTC,CASSLHGLQETQYF
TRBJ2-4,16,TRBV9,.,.,TGTGCCAGCAGCGAAGGAGCCGATCTAGCCAAAAACATTCAGTACTTC,CASSEGADLAKNIQYF
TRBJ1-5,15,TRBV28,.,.,TGTGCCAGCAGTTTAGGGAATCTGGGAAATCAGCCCCAGCATTTT,CASSLGNLGNQPQHF
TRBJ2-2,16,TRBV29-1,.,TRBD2,TGCAGCGTTGTAAGCGGGAGGGCCGAGAACACCGGGGAGCTGTTTTTT,CSVVSGRAENTGELFF
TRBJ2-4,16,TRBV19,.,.,TGTGCCAGTAGTAGCGGGGGCTGGAGAGCCAAAAACATTCAGTACTTC,CASSSGGWRAKNIQYF
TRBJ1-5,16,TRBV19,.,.,TGTGCCAGTAGTCCCTGGACAAGGTATAGCAATCAGCCCCAGCATTTT,CASSPWTRYSNQPQHF
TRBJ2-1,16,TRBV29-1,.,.,TGCAGCGTTGAAGCCGAGACGCGAAGATCCTACAATGAGCAGTTCTTC,CSVEAETRRSYNEQFF
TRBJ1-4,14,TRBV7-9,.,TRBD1,TGTGCCAGCAGCGAGGGGACAGGGTATGAAAAACTGTTTTTT,CASSEGTGYEKLFF
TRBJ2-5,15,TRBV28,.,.,TGTGCCAGCAGTTCGCGGACAGCAGCCGGGGAGACCCAGTACTTC,CASSSRTAAGETQYF
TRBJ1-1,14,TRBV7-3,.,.,TGTGCCAGCAGCTTAGGCGTTTTGAACACTGAAGCTTTCTTT,CASSLGVLNTEAFF
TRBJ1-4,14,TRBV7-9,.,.,TGTGCCAGCAGCTCAGGAGCAACTAATGAAAAACTGTTTTTT,CASSSGATNEKLFF
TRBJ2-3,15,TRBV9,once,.,TGTGCCAGCAGCCCCGGGACTCACCGCACAGATACGCAGTATTTT,CASSPGTHRTDTQYF
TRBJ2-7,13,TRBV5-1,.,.,TGCGCCAGCAGCTTGGGACTCCCTATGGAGCAGTACTTC,CASSLGLPMEQYF
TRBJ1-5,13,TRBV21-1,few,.,TGTGCCAGAGGACAGGGACTTTATCAGCCCCAGCATTTT,CARGQGLYQPQHF
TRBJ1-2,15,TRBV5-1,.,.,TGCGCCAGCAGCCCCGGACGGGGATCTAACTATGGCTACACCTTC,CASSPGRGSNYGYTF
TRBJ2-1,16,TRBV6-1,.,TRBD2,TGTGCCAGCAGTGAGTTAGAACTAGCGCTCTGGAATGAGCAGTTCTTC,CASSELELALWNEQFF
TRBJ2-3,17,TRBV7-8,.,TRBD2,TGTGCCAGCAGCTTAGAGCCGAGCGGGGATGAGACAGATACGCAGTATTTT,CASSLEPSGDETDTQYF
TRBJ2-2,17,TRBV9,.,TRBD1,TGTGCCAGCAGCGTAGCCGGGACAGGGGCGAACACCGGGGAGCTGTTTTTT,CASSVAGTGANTGELFF
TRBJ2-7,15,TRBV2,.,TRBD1,TGTGCCAGCAGTGAAGGGACAGGGGGCTTCTACGAGCAGTACTTC,CASSEGTGGFYEQYF
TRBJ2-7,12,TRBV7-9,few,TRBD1,TGTGCCAGCAGCTTGGGACAGAACGAGCAGTACTTC,CASSLGQNEQYF
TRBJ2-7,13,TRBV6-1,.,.,TGTGCCAGCAGCGATCTAAGGGGCTACGAGCAGTACTTC,CASSDLRGYEQYF
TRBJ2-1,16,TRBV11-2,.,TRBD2,TGTGCCAGCAGCTTAGTCTATAGCGGGACGGACAATGAGCAGTTCTTC,CASSLVYSGTDNEQFF
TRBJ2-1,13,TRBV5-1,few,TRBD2,TGCGCCAGCAGCCGGGCGGGAGGGTCTGAGCAGTTCTTC,CASSRAGGSEQFF
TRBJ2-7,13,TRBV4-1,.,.,TGCGCCAGCAGCCAAGATAATGGCTACGAGCAGTACTTC,CASSQDNGYEQYF
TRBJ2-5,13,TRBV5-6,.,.,TGTGCCAGCAGCTTGGTCAGGGGAGAGACCCAGTACTTC,CASSLVRGETQYF
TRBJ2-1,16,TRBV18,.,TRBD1,TGTGCCAGCTCACCGCCGGGGCAGGGGGTTGTGGATGAGCAGTTCTTC,CASSPPGQGVVDEQFF
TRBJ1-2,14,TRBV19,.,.,TGTGCCAGTAGTATATCGCAGGATTGGTATGGCTACACCTTC,CASSISQDWYGYTF
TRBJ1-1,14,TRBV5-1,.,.,TGCGCCAGCAGCCCATACTGGCAGGGGACCGAAGCTTTCTTT,CASSPYWQGTEAFF
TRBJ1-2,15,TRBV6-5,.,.,TGTGCCAGCAGTTACACCCTGGGACCCTACCTAGGCTACACCTTC,CASSYTLGPYLGYTF
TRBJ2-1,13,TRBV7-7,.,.,TGTGCTAGCAGCTTAGGGCTCTACAATGAGCAGTTCTTC,CASSLGLYNEQFF
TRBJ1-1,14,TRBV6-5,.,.,TGTGCCAGCAGTCCGACAATGGGGAACACTGAAGCTTTCTTT,CASSPTMGNTEAFF
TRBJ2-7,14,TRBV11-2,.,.,TGTGCCAGCAGCTTAGAACCCTACCGTTACGAGCAGTACTTC,CASSLEPYRYEQYF
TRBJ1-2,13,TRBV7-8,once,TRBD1,TGTGCCAGCAGCCCGGGACAGGACTATGGCTACACCTTC,CASSPGQDYGYTF
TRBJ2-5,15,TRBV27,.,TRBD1,TGTGCCAGCAGTCCTCTCCCAGGGGGCGCGGAGACCCAGTACTTC,CASSPLPGGAETQYF
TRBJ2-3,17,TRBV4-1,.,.,TGCGCCAGCAGCCAAGAGTCAACAAGGCAGCGCACAGATACGCAGTATTTT,CASSQESTRQRTDTQYF